These T cell receptor beta chains were read from a single sample in a study of control samples from healthy donors and cancer patients. Method: immunoSEQ multiplex PCR; TCRdb's copy keeps in-frame clones and lacks some. The repertoire includes 100,000 to 150,000 clones, around nine tenths of them detected once, and roughly 3.2% sits in the top ten. The sample was blood. Receptors originate from a man over 45 in good health. Both conserved end residues are part of each CDR3. The D gene is left open where the match is weak. Size is stated for part of the rows, as once, few or many counts, or as a class when the clone is expanded.

size | J | D | V | CDR3 | DNA
NA | TRBJ2-7 | TRBD2 | TRBV28 | CASSPPPGGTFYEQYF | TGTGCCAGCAGTCCCCCCCCGGGGGGGACCTTCTACGAGCAGTACTTC
medium-sized | TRBJ1-1 | NA | TRBV9 | CASSDPLTGEAFF | TGTGCCAGCAGCGACCCATTGACGGGTGAAGCTTTCTTT
NA | TRBJ1-1 | NA | TRBV3-1/TRBV3-2 | CASSPGTPRRAFF | TGTGCCAGCAGCCCGGGGACCCCGAGACGAGCTTTCTTT
NA | TRBJ2-5 | TRBD2 | TRBV19 | CASSPIAGNQETQYF | TGTGCCAGTAGTCCCATAGCGGGGAACCAAGAGACCCAGTACTTC
NA | TRBJ2-7 | NA | TRBV5-4 | CASSSGGVQSSYEQYF | TGTGCCAGCAGCTCCGGAGGGGTTCAAAGCTCCTACGAGCAGTACTTC
NA | TRBJ1-1 | NA | TRBV29-1 | CSVDTQSNTEAFF | TGCAGCGTTGATACTCAGTCGAACACTGAAGCTTTCTTT
NA | TRBJ2-7 | NA | TRBV7-9 | CASSFNPTNYEQYF | TGTGCCAGCAGCTTCAACCCGACAAACTACGAGCAGTACTTC
NA | TRBJ1-1 | NA | TRBV3-1/TRBV3-2 | CASSGHGQRNTEAFF | TGTGCCAGCAGCGGTCACGGACAGAGGAACACTGAAGCTTTCTTT
NA | TRBJ2-1 | NA | TRBV28 | CASSLYDEQFF | TGTGCCAGCAGTTTGTACGATGAGCAGTTCTTC
once | TRBJ1-2 | NA | TRBV7-9 | CASSLVRTASDGYTF | TGTGCCAGCAGCTTAGTCAGGACAGCCTCGGATGGCTACACCTTC
few | TRBJ2-3 | TRBD2 | TRBV18 | CASSPPLTSGGAGDTQYF | TGTGCCAGCTCACCACCGCTTACTAGCGGGGGGGCAGGAGATACGCAGTATTTT
NA | TRBJ2-1 | NA | TRBV2 | CASSEAPGYGGAAYNEQFF | TGTGCCAGCAGTGAAGCGCCGGGGTATGGGGGGGCAGCCTACAATGAGCAGTTCTTC
few | TRBJ2-6 | NA | TRBV19 | CASAPLGANVLTF | TGTGCCAGTGCCCCTCTGGGGGCCAACGTCCTGACTTTC
NA | TRBJ1-1 | NA | TRBV6-1 | CASSEVPNTEAFF | TGTGCCAGCAGTGAAGTGCCGAACACTGAAGCTTTCTTT
NA | TRBJ1-2 | NA | TRBV5-4 | CASSVVDRQLYGYTF | TGTGCCAGCAGCGTTGTAGATAGACAGCTCTATGGCTACACCTTC
NA | TRBJ2-2 | TRBD2 | TRBV27 | CASRVAGGTGELFF | TGTGCCAGCAGGGTAGCGGGGGGCACCGGGGAGCTGTTTTTT
once | TRBJ1-3 | NA | TRBV11-1 | CASSLSGGNTIYF | TGTGCCAGCAGCTTGTCAGGTGGAAACACCATATATTTT
NA | TRBJ1-6 | TRBD1 | TRBV14 | CASSQIGTGGNSPLHF | TGTGCCAGCAGCCAGATAGGGACAGGGGGTAATTCACCCCTCCACTTT
NA | TRBJ1-1 | NA | TRBV7-9 | CVSSSGGMNTEAFF | TGTGTCAGCAGCTCCGGAGGGATGAACACTGAAGCTTTCTTT
NA | TRBJ2-3 | NA | TRBV7-8 | CASSFFPSTDTQYF | TGTGCCAGCAGCTTCTTTCCTAGCACAGATACGCAGTATTTT
NA | TRBJ2-5 | TRBD1 | TRBV6-2/TRBV6-3 | CASSRTGTETQYF | TGTGCCAGCAGTAGGACAGGGACAGAGACCCAGTACTTC
NA | TRBJ2-1 | NA | TRBV21-1 | CASSPSGQERSYNEQFF | TGTGCCAGCAGCCCAAGCGGACAGGAAAGGTCCTACAATGAGCAGTTCTTC
NA | TRBJ2-7 | NA | TRBV5-1 | CASSPQTGRGEQYF | TGCGCCAGCAGCCCCCAGACAGGCCGTGGCGAGCAGTACTTC
few | TRBJ2-5 | NA | TRBV11-3 | CASSLVTGRKVYQETQYF | TGTGCCAGCAGCTTAGTAACAGGACGGAAAGTGTACCAAGAGACCCAGTACTTC
NA | TRBJ1-2 | TRBD1 | TRBV6-2/TRBV6-3 | CASSYRQGYGYTF | TGTGCCAGCAGTTATAGACAGGGCTATGGCTACACCTTC
NA | TRBJ1-4 | TRBD1 | TRBV19 | CASSIWTGRELFF | TGTGCCAGTAGTATTTGGACAGGTCGTGAACTGTTTTTT